Below are 21 T cell receptor beta chains sequenced from a single sample in a study of T-cell reconstitution after alpha-beta-depleted transplantation in children (dated by TCRdb to 2016 to 2017). Study-wide conclusions, independent of this receptor: Hyperexpanded clone frequencies declined over subsequent months; after one year, T-cell counts and TCRbeta diversity were mostly attributed to newly produced T cells.

Library creation used PCR. The listed sequencing device is Illumina HiSeq 2500. Molecular barcoding was employed in the preparation of TCR libraries, with unique molecular identifiers being used to normalize TCRbeta repertoire quantification. TCRdb reanalyzed the raw reads on its own, using fastp at Q25 for trimming and MiXCR for clone calling, and kept in-frame beta chains. When rows share a CDR3 protein, they turn into one entry using the most common DNA and genes. This sample comprises 330,000 or so distinct CDR3 sequences, around 7.1% of them detected only once. The ten largest clones capture 9.1% of the sample. No cognate antigen is known for these TCRs. This sample's treatment or condition label indicates: allogeneic hematopoietic cell transplantation with graft depleted of TCRalphabeta T cells and CD19 B cells. The input for sequencing was peripheral blood, taken 360 days after TCRalphabeta/CD19-depleted stem cell transplant. All receptors derive from a female patient between 2 and 15 years old who had a stem cell transplant for Fanconi anemia, so the T cells may come from the graft donor.

V gene TRBV20-1 combines with J gene TRBJ1-1; TRBD1 matches 7 bases. V was pared by 7 bases and J by 1 base, with 3 bases of the junction left unmatched. This CDR3 is built from 12 residues. Germline CDR1 and CDR2: DFQATT and SNEGSKA (reference sequence). The CDR3 DNA follows: TGCAGTGTTTACAGGGGGAACACTGAAGCTTTCTTT. Its protein is CSVYRGNTEAFF.

The gene calls are TRBV5-6 and TRBJ2-7; TRBD2 aligns across 7 bases. V shed 0 bases, J shed 2 bases, and the junction held 5 bases outside the gene matches. This CDR3 has 15 residues. CDR1 and CDR2 from the germline V gene are SGHDT and YYEEEE. CDR3 sequence: CASSLEASGTYEQYV. The CDR3 DNA is TGTGCCAGCAGCTTGGAGGCCAGCGGGACCTACGAGCAGTACGTC.

This clonotype came up many times. The CDR3 spells CASSPPGGFNSPLHF. The CDR3 coding sequence is TGTGCCAGCTCACCTCCAGGGGGGTTTAATTCACCCCTCCACTTT. The chain employs TRBV18 and TRBJ1-6, with TRBD1 matching 7 bases. V was pared by 3 bases and J by 6 bases, with 5 bases of the junction left unmatched. Germline V CDR1 and CDR2: KGHSH, LQKENI. The CDR3 has 15 residues.

Only a few counts were recorded for this clonotype. This sequence joins TRBV7-6 and TRBJ1-5, with a possible D match to TRBD1 (5 bases). Germline loops: CDR1 SGHVS, CDR2 FNYEAQ. The CDR3 is 16 residues long. V gave up 1 base and J gave up 0 bases, with 10 bases separating them. CDR3 in DNA: TGTGCCAGCAGCTTAGGCCGTGGGGCTAGCAATCAGCCCCAGCATTTT. The encoded protein is CASSLGRGASNQPQHF.

This clonotype was detected only a few times. This rearrangement joins TRBV28 to TRBJ1-2; D not resolved. Deletions cut 5 bases from V and 8 bases from J, with 9 bases between. Looked up from germline, CDR1 is MDHEN and CDR2 is SYDVKM. The CDR3 is 11 amino acids. As DNA, the CDR3 is TGTGCCAGCAGTCGGGGAGAAGGCTACACCTTC. Its translation is CASSRGEGYTF.

This clonotype was detected many times. The chain couples TRBV12-3 or TRBV12-4 to TRBJ1-1; D might be TRBD1 (6 bases). Deletions cut 5 bases from V and 5 bases from J, with 15 bases between. There are 14 residues in the CDR3. The chain's CDR3 is CASSPQGRETEAFF. The CDR3 region has the DNA TGTGCCAGCAGTCCGCAGGGGCGGGAAACTGAAGCTTTCTTT.

The sample holds many counts of this clonotype. The rearrangement uses TRBV24-1 and TRBJ2-3; a weak D match, TRBD2 (6 bases). V dropped 1 base and J dropped 0 bases, with 10 bases sitting between them. In germline, CDR1 is KGHDR, CDR2 SFDVKD. This CDR3 comprises 16 residues. This chain's CDR3 is CATSDFAGSSTDTQYF. Written as DNA, the CDR3 is TGTGCCACCAGTGATTTTGCCGGGAGCAGCACAGATACGCAGTATTTT.

The sample holds a few counts of this clonotype. The V and J genes are TRBV19 and TRBJ2-2; D is possibly TRBD2 (5 bases). The V gene lost 3 bases and the J gene lost 4 bases, with 6 bases spanning the gap. The V gene's germline CDR1 is LNHDA and CDR2 SQIVND (reference sequence). CDR3 length: 13 residues. CDR3 region: CASSIRGTGELFF. As DNA, the CDR3 is TGTGCCAGTAGTATTCGGGGCACCGGGGAGCTGTTTTTT.

V usage is TRBV6-2 or TRBV6-3 and J usage is TRBJ2-4; no clear D gene. Looked up from germline, CDR1 is MNHEY and CDR2 is SVGEGT. The germline V and J ends were trimmed by 5 bases and 0 bases, with 11 bases remaining between them. This CDR3 spans 15 amino acids. For the CDR3, the DNA is TGTGCCAGCAGTGCACAACTTCTAGCCAAAAACATTCAGTACTTC. Translating it yields CASSAQLLAKNIQYF.

This clonotype was counted at least ten times. The J gene is TRBJ1-2, the V gene TRBV20-1, with 7 bases fitting TRBD1. The V gene end was trimmed by 3 bases and the J gene end by 8 bases; junction bases not matched to a gene: 9. This CDR3 spans 13 amino acids. Germline V CDR1 and CDR2: DFQATT, SNEGSKA (reference sequence). CDR3: CSASDRVGGGYTF. The CDR3 DNA reads TGCAGTGCTAGCGACAGGGTGGGAGGAGGCTACACCTTC.

At least ten counts were recorded for this clonotype. The rearrangement links TRBV7-9 to TRBJ2-1, with TRBD2 matching 7 bases. Germline V gene data show CDR1 as SEHNR and CDR2 as FQNEAQ (reference sequence). The CDR3 is made up of 16 amino acids. Trimming cost V 2 bases and J 2 bases; bases outside gene matches: 6. CDR3 DNA: TGTGCCAGCAGCTTAAAGCGGGACTCAGCCTACAATGAGCAGTTCTTC. Its protein product is CASSLKRDSAYNEQFF.

This chain connects TRBV5-5 to TRBJ1-3; D might be TRBD1 (6 bases). In germline, CDR1 is SGHKS, CDR2 YYEKEE (reference sequence). The ends were cut back, 0 bases at V and 2 bases at J, with 12 bases in the middle. The CDR3 contains 16 residues. Here the CDR3 DNA reads TGTGCCAGCAGCTTGGCCGTGAAGGGGGCTGGAAACACCATATATTTT. It is translated as CASSLAVKGAGNTIYF.

This clonotype was found many times. CDR3 loop: CASSQEGTGAFF. The CDR3 DNA reads as TGCGCCAGCAGCCAAGAGGGCACCGGGGCTTTCTTT. This rearrangement joins TRBV4-3 to TRBJ1-1, with unresolved D. Germline CDR1 and CDR2: LGHNA and YSLEER. Trimming removed 0 bases at V and 11 bases at J, with 10 bases between. The CDR3 spans 12 residues.

This clonotype was observed many times. The chain combines TRBV12-3 or TRBV12-4 with TRBJ2-1, with 11 positions matching TRBD2. Trimming cost V 7 bases and J 7 bases; bases outside gene matches: 9. The CDR3 covers 15 residues. The CDR3 is CASTVAGGPWNEQFF. DNA for the CDR3: TGTGCCAGCACCGTAGCGGGAGGGCCGTGGAATGAGCAGTTCTTC.

The chain combines TRBV2 with TRBJ2-5; 7 bases are shared with TRBD2. Germline V gives CDR1 SNHLY, CDR2 FYNNEI. V gave up 4 bases and J gave up 4 bases; unmatched junction bases: 6. CDR3 length: 14 amino acids. The CDR3 loop is CASSGTGTIETQYF. The CDR3, as DNA: TGTGCCAGCAGTGGGACCGGGACTATAGAGACCCAGTACTTC.

The V and J genes are TRBV6-1 and TRBJ2-1; 8 bases are shared with TRBD1. Trimming took 4 bases from V and 7 from J; bases not matched to a gene: 12. Germline V lookup: CDR1 MNHNS, CDR2 SASEGT. CDR3 length: 16 amino acids. CDR3: CASSARQGPLGNEQFF. The CDR3 DNA reads as TGTGCCAGCAGTGCAAGACAGGGGCCCCTCGGAAATGAGCAGTTCTTC.

In its sample, this clonotype was seen a few times. The chain is built from TRBV5-1 and TRBJ1-2; 8 bases are shared with TRBD1. CDR1 is SGHRS, CDR2 YFSETQ, per germline. J lost 8 bases, V lost 4 bases, and 10 bases had no gene match. CDR3 length: 14 amino acids. The chain's CDR3 is CASSPDRGVGGYTF. The CDR3 nucleotides are TGCGCCAGCAGCCCTGACAGGGGAGTAGGCGGCTACACCTTC.

There are many counts of this clonotype. The J gene is TRBJ2-5, the V gene TRBV7-6; 7 bases align to TRBD1. The CDR3 consists of 16 residues. The germline CDR1 and CDR2 sequences are SGHVS and FNYEAQ. With V trimmed by 5 bases and J by 6 bases, 15 bases remained unmatched. In DNA form, the CDR3 reads TGTGCCAGCAGCCACGAAACAGGGGTCGGCGCGCAGACCCAGTACTTC. The encoded protein is CASSHETGVGAQTQYF.

The J gene is TRBJ2-5, the V gene TRBV19; D remains unclear. CDR1 is LNHDA and CDR2 is SQIVND in the germline V gene (reference sequence). The CDR3 contains 14 residues. Between the trimmed V and J ends, which lost 5 bases and 0 bases, there was a span of 10 bases. The DNA for the CDR3 is TGTGCCAGTAGTGCCCTATCGTACCAAGAGACCCAGTACTTC. Its translation: CASSALSYQETQYF.

This clonotype was counted many times. The CDR3 DNA follows: TGTGCCAGCAGTTCAGGGACCTATGGCTACACCTTC. This sequence encodes CASSSGTYGYTF. V gene TRBV12-3 or TRBV12-4 combines with J gene TRBJ1-2; D is possibly TRBD1 (5 bases). Trimming shortened V by 4 bases and J by 4 bases, and 7 bases separated the two germline ends. The CDR3 contains 12 residues.

This clonotype turned up a few times. As DNA, the CDR3 is TGTGCCAGCAGTTTGAGCGGGAGGGCCGGCAATGAGCAGTTCTTC. Protein: CASSLSGRAGNEQFF. J is TRBJ2-1 and V is TRBV7-3; 10 bases agree with TRBD2. This CDR3 spans 15 amino acids. J was trimmed by 6 bases and V by 6 bases; bases with no gene match: 8. In germline, CDR1 is SGHTA, CDR2 FQGTGA.